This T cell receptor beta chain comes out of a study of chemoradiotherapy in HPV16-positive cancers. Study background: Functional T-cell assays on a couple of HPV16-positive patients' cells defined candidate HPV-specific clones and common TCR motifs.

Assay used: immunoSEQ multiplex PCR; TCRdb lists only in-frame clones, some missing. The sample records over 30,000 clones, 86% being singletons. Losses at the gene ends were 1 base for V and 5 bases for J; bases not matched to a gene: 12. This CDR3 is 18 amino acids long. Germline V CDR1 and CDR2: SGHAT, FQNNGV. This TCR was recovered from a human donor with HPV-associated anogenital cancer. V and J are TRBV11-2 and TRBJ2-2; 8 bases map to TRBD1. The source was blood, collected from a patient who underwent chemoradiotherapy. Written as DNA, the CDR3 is TGTGCCAGCAGCTTAGTCTTTGGACAGGGCAGTAGGACCGGGGAGCTGTTTTTT. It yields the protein CASSLVFGQGSRTGELFF. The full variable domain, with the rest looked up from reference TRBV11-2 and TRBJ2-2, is EAGVAQSPRYKIIEKRQSVAFWCNPISGHATLYWYQQILGQGPKLLIQFQNNGVVDDSQLPKDRFSAERLKGVDSTLKIQPAKLEDSAVYLCASSLVFGQGSRTGELFFGEGSRLTVL.